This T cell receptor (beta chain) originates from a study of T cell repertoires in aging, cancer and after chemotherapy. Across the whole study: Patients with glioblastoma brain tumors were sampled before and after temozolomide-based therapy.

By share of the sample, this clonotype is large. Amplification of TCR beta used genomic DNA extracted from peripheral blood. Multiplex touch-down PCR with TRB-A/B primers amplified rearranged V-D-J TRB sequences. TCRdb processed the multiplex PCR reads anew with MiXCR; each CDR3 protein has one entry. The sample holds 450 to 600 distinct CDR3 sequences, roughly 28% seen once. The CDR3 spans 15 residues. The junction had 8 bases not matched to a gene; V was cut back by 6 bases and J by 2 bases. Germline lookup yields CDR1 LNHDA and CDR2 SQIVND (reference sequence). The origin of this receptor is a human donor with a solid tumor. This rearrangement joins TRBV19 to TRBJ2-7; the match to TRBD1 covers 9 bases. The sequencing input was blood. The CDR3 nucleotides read TGTGCCAGTAGCGCGGCGGGACAGGGCCCCTACGAGCAGTACTTC. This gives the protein CASSAAGQGPYEQYF.